The sequence of this T cell receptor beta chain was determined in a study of shared clonotypes between healthy human individuals. Study-wide points: Roughly 5.3% of naive CD4 clonotypes were common to a few donors. Generation of non-shared clonotypes was less probable than generation of clonotypes shared by all four donors.

Study processing details: Filtering differed for immunoSEQ, which gave only junction sequences without quality scores. Sequenced by immunoSEQ multiplex PCR; TCRdb stores in-frame clones only, minus some. V and J calls and clone size come straight from that table; D and trimming were deduced from the DNA. The profile covers more than 1,200,000 clones, with about 98.5% appearing a single time and approximately 0.38% taken by the ten largest. For this clone: Antigen unknown.

Germline trimming cut 0 bases from V and 4 bases from J; bases unmatched to any gene: 8. The CDR3 runs to 16 residues. Germline assignment: CDR1 ENHRY and CDR2 SYGVKD. The receptor comes from a man aged 25 to 40 in good health. Specimen: naive CD4+ T cells sorted from blood. The subset here: CD45RA+ positively selected. The chain joins TRBV10-3 to TRBJ1-1; 7 bases are shared with TRBD1. CDR3 DNA: TGTGCCATCAGTGAGTCGATGGGGACAGCGACCACTGAAGCTTTCTTT. Protein sequence: CAISESMGTATTEAFF.